The next 30 T cell receptor beta chains were all read from a single sample in a study of cytomegalovirus exposure and HLA in healthy donors. Vbeta (60) and Jbeta (13) primers were used in the PCR. Profiled with immunoSEQ multiplex PCR; TCRdb holds only in-frame clones, not every one. This sample carries over 100,000 clones, under 85% of them seen once, and the ten largest clones take about 4.3%. The sequenced sample was PBMCs. All receptors come from a male donor in good health and CMV-seropositive.

The chain employs TRBV27 and TRBJ2-7, with 7 nucleotides matching TRBD1. This CDR3 region has 15 residues. Germline V CDR1 and CDR2: MNHEY, SMNVEV (reference sequence). J was trimmed by 0 bases and V by 4 bases; bases with no gene match: 6. The CDR3 nucleotides are TGTGCCAGCAGTTCCCCGGGACAGTACTCCTACGAGCAGTACTTC. Its protein is CASSSPGQYSYEQYF.

This clone was detected only once. The chain uses TRBV28 and TRBJ2-2; the D gene is possibly TRBD2 (5 bases). CDR1 MDHEN and CDR2 SYDVKM come from the germline V gene. The CDR3 sequence is 15 residues long. The ends were cut back, 2 bases at V and 3 bases at J, with 10 bases in the middle. CDR3 nucleotide sequence: TGTGCCAGCAGTTTACCCGCCGGGGACACCGGGGAGCTGTTTTTT. Amino acid sequence: CASSLPAGDTGELFF.

V is TRBV2 and J is TRBJ2-7; TRBD2 might be the D (5 bases). The CDR3 is 15 amino acids. CDR1 and CDR2 from the germline V gene are SNHLY and FYNNEI. The germline V and J ends were trimmed by 6 bases and 3 bases, with 18 bases remaining between them. CDR3 DNA sequence: TGTGCCAGCAGCCCTCTCGCCACTGACTACTACGAGCAGTACTTC. This translates into CASSPLATDYYEQYF.

This chain uses TRBV10-3 with TRBJ2-5, with 11 bases aligning to TRBD2. V shed 3 bases and J 0 bases; nucleotides not matched to a gene: 6. This CDR3 is built from 17 residues. The germline CDR1 and CDR2 sequences are ENHRY and SYGVKD. DNA for the CDR3: TGTGCCATCAGTGATCCTGGACTAGCGGGCTACCAAGAGACCCAGTACTTC. Its translation is CAISDPGLAGYQETQYF.

In this sample, this clone turned up a few times. The chain uses TRBV5-1 and TRBJ2-5, with D possibly being TRBD1 (5 bases). The V and J ends lost 2 bases and 5 bases respectively, with 16 bases between them. Germline CDR1 reads SGHRS; CDR2 reads YFSETQ. The CDR3 loop spans 15 amino acids. CDR3 protein: CASSLPDRSAETQYF. CDR3 nucleotide sequence: TGCGCCAGCAGCTTACCCGACAGAAGTGCTGAGACCCAGTACTTC.

The CDR3 loop reads CASSSYRGTSNEQYF. The CDR3 DNA sequence: TGTGCCAGCAGCTCCTACAGGGGAACGTCGAACGAGCAGTACTTC. The chain employs TRBV7-9 and TRBJ2-7, with TRBD1 matching over 7 bases. Germline CDR1 SEHNR, CDR2 FQNEAQ (reference sequence). The CDR3 has 15 amino acids. J lost 5 bases, V lost 4 bases, and 11 bases had no gene match.

The chain employs TRBV6-1 and TRBJ1-2, with unresolved D. The ends were cut back, 4 bases at V and 5 bases at J, with 14 bases in the middle. This CDR3 comprises 14 residues. Germline CDR1 and CDR2: MNHNS and SASEGT. The CDR3 DNA follows: TGTGCCAGCAGTGCGGGATTCTGGACGTATGGCTACACCTTC. Translation gives CASSAGFWTYGYTF.

J is TRBJ2-1 and V is TRBV19, with 11 positions matching TRBD2. This CDR3 is built from 16 residues. The germline V gene has CDR1 LNHDA and CDR2 SQIVND (reference sequence). V trimming: 3 bases; J trimming: 8 bases; junction bases outside the gene matches: 9. The CDR3, as DNA: TGTGCCAGTAGTATCTCGACTAGCGGGGCTGGGGATGAGCAGTTCTTC. Its translation: CASSISTSGAGDEQFF.

This clone was observed a few times. The germline gene is not matched at one end of the junction; a read error may be the cause. This CDR3 reads CSSSLATAPGNQPQHF. The CDR3 DNA reads as TGTTCCAGCAGCTTAGCCACAGCACCCGGCAATCAGCCCCAGCATTTT. This chain uses TRBV7-9 with TRBJ1-5; D unresolved. Germline V gene sequence: CDR1 SEHNR, CDR2 FQNEAQ (reference sequence). CDR3 size: 16 residues. Supplemented by reference TRBV7-9 and TRBJ1-5, the full variable domain reads DTGVSQNPRHKITKRGQNVTFRCDPISEHNRLYWYRQTLGQGPEFLTYFQNEAQLEKSRLLSDRFSAERPKGSFSTLEIQRTEQGDSAMYLCSSSLATAPGNQPQHFGDGTRLSIL.

The CDR3 DNA reads TGTGCCAGCAGTGGGCCGGACAGGGGGACTGAAGCTTTCTTT. It codes for CASSGPDRGTEAFF. The chain links TRBV2 to TRBJ1-1; 10 bases are shared with TRBD1. This CDR3 is built from 14 residues. CDR1 is SNHLY, CDR2 FYNNEI, per germline. V trimming: 4 bases; J trimming: 5 bases; junction bases outside the gene matches: 4.

V usage is TRBV11-2 and J usage is TRBJ2-3, with 10 bases aligning to TRBD2. The CDR3 runs to 13 residues. In germline, CDR1 is SGHAT, CDR2 FQNNGV. V lost 7 bases, J lost 11 bases, and 9 bases stayed unmatched. CDR3 amino acids: CASTLTLAGLQYF. The CDR3 DNA reads TGTGCCAGCACCCTAACACTAGCGGGGTTGCAGTATTTT.

The chain couples TRBV19 to TRBJ1-1, with 12 nucleotides matching TRBD1. The CDR3 contains 16 residues. The trim removed 3 bases at V and 0 bases at J, leaving 2 bases unmatched. CDR1 LNHDA and CDR2 SQIVND come from the germline V gene (reference sequence). CDR3: CASSIGTGGMNTEAFF. In nucleotides, the CDR3 is TGTGCCAGTAGTATTGGGACAGGGGGCATGAACACTGAAGCTTTCTTT.

This chain joins TRBV7-8 and TRBJ2-2, with a tentative D call TRBD2 (5 bases). The V gene lost 1 base and the J gene lost 7 bases, with 22 bases spanning the gap. The CDR3 has 18 residues. Per the germline V gene, CDR1 is SGHVS and CDR2 is FQNEAQ. CDR3 in amino acids: CASSLGPGLPTRHGELFF. The CDR3 DNA sequence: TGTGCCAGCAGCTTAGGACCCGGACTTCCTACGCGTCACGGGGAGCTGTTTTTT.

Points on this clone: Additional DNA sequences in this sample encode the identical CDR3. V gene TRBV9 combines with J gene TRBJ2-5; 7 bases line up with TRBD1. The germline CDR1 and CDR2 sequences are SGDLS and YYNGEE. This CDR3 is built from 14 residues. The V gene end was trimmed by 3 bases and the J gene end by 3 bases; junction bases not matched to a gene: 5. CDR3: CASSARQGKETQYF. For the CDR3, the DNA is TGTGCCAGCAGCGCTAGACAGGGTAAAGAGACCCAGTACTTC.

The chain is built from TRBV19 and TRBJ2-7; 8 bases are a match to TRBD2. Germline CDR1 reads LNHDA; CDR2 reads SQIVND (reference sequence). The CDR3 extends over 15 amino acids. The trim removed 1 base at V and 6 bases at J, leaving 8 bases unmatched. The CDR3 region has the DNA TGTGCCAGTAGTATAGGCCCAGCGGGAGCGTCCGAGCAGTACTTC. Translating gives CASSIGPAGASEQYF.

The genes are TRBV27 and TRBJ2-7, with D possibly TRBD1 on 8 matching bases. Trimming took 0 bases from V and 1 from J, leaving 13 bases between them. The germline gives CDR1 MNHEY, CDR2 SMNVEV (reference sequence). CDR3 length equals 16 residues. Here the CDR3 DNA reads TGTGCCAGCAGTTTATCTGGACAGGGAGGGTCCTACGAGCAGTACTTC. It codes for CASSLSGQGGSYEQYF.

The V gene is TRBV7-9, the J gene TRBJ2-1; 15 bases fit TRBD2. Trimming cost V 5 bases and J 7 bases; bases outside gene matches: 6. In germline, CDR1 is SEHNR, CDR2 FQNEAQ (reference sequence). The CDR3 covers 16 residues. The CDR3 bases are TGTGCCAGCAGCCTGTTAGGGACTAGCGGGGGGAATGAGCAGTTCTTC. Translating gives CASSLLGTSGGNEQFF. The full variable domain, completed using reference TRBV7-9 and TRBJ2-1, is DTGVSQNPRHKITKRGQNVTFRCDPISEHNRLYWYRQTLGQGPEFLTYFQNEAQLEKSRLLSDRFSAERPKGSFSTLEIQRTEQGDSAMYLCASSLLGTSGGNEQFFGPGTRLTVL.

The chain joins TRBV6-1 to TRBJ2-5; 13 positions agree with TRBD2. The CDR3 is made up of 14 amino acids. Trimming cost V 3 bases and J 5 bases; bases outside gene matches: 0. CDR1 and CDR2 from the germline V gene are MNHNS and SASEGT. The CDR3 reads CASSETSGGETQYF. The DNA for the CDR3 is TGTGCCAGCAGTGAGACTAGCGGGGGGGAGACCCAGTACTTC.

The chain couples TRBV6-1 to TRBJ2-7, with 9 positions matching TRBD1. The CDR3 is 13 amino acids. Germline V gives CDR1 MNHNS, CDR2 SASEGT. V lost 8 bases, J lost 4 bases, and 6 bases stayed unmatched. The CDR3 coding sequence is TGTGCCAGCCGGGGACAGGGAAGATACGAGCAGTACTTC. The encoded protein is CASRGQGRYEQYF.

The CDR3 coding sequence is TGTGCCAGTAGTCCACAGGGTGATCTGAACACTGAAGCTTTCTTT. Its translation: CASSPQGDLNTEAFF. The rearrangement uses TRBV19 and TRBJ1-1; perhaps TRBD1 as D (6 bases). Germline loops: CDR1 LNHDA, CDR2 SQIVND (reference sequence). The CDR3 is 15 amino acids. Trimming removed 5 bases at V and 0 bases at J, with 13 bases between.

The rearrangement joins TRBV28 to TRBJ1-2, with D possibly matching TRBD1 (6 bases). Trimming stripped 4 bases from V and 12 bases from J, with 12 bases between. Germline assignment: CDR1 MDHEN and CDR2 SYDVKM. CDR3 size: 11 residues. DNA for the CDR3: TGTGCCAGCAGTTCACAGGGAGGGCACACCTTC. Its protein is CASSSQGGHTF.

The DNA for the CDR3 is TGCGCCAGCAGTGAGCTGGGGGGGTATGGTCAGCCCCAGCATTTT. As protein: CASSELGGYGQPQHF. This chain uses TRBV10-2 with TRBJ1-5, with D maybe TRBD1 (5 bases). Trimming shortened V by 2 bases and J by 6 bases, and 14 bases separated the two germline ends. Germline V lookup: CDR1 WSHSY, CDR2 SAAADI. CDR3 length: 15 residues.

The rearrangement uses TRBV30 and TRBJ2-7; TRBD1 matches at 8 bases. The V gene's germline CDR1 is GTSNPN and CDR2 SVGIG (reference sequence). With 5 bases clipped from V and 0 bases from J, the junction kept 6 bases outside the gene matches. The CDR3 covers 14 residues. The CDR3 bases are TGTGCCTGGGGGACAGGCCCATTCTCCTACGAGCAGTACTTC. The encoded protein is CAWGTGPFSYEQYF. The full variable domain, with the rest looked up from reference TRBV30 and TRBJ2-7, is SQTIHQWPATLVQPVGSPLSLECTVEGTSNPNLYWYRQAAGRGLQLLFYSVGIGQISSEVPQNLSASRPQDRQFILSSKKLLLSDSGFYLCAWGTGPFSYEQYFGPGTRLTVT.

In DNA, the CDR3 is TGTGCCAGCAGAGGGACTAGAGAGTACCAAGAGACCCAGTACTTC. Its protein is CASRGTREYQETQYF. The genes are TRBV6-1 and TRBJ2-5; 8 bases fit TRBD2. The CDR3 consists of 15 residues. The V gene's germline CDR1 is MNHNS and CDR2 SASEGT. V was clipped by 6 bases and J by 0 bases; unmatched bases: 6.

The chain links TRBV7-2 to TRBJ2-7; 7 bases fit TRBD2. The CDR3 has 16 residues. The V and J ends lost 5 bases and 6 bases, in that order; junction bases with no gene match: 16. Per the germline V gene, CDR1 is SGHTA and CDR2 is FQGNSA. CDR3 bases: TGTGCCAGCAGCCCCGCGTGGGGAGCGGGACTGGTCGAGCAGTACTTC. This encodes CASSPAWGAGLVEQYF.

The sample holds one count of this clone. The rearrangement links TRBV10-3 to TRBJ2-3; 7 bases are a match to TRBD1. The CDR3 loop spans 14 amino acids. Per the germline V gene, CDR1 is ENHRY and CDR2 is SYGVKD. V shed 4 bases, J shed 2 bases, and the junction held 3 bases outside the gene matches. The CDR3 region has the DNA TGTGCCATCAGTGCCGGGACAGACACAGATACGCAGTATTTT. It codes for CAISAGTDTDTQYF.

The chain joins TRBV2 to TRBJ2-3, with D uncertain. The germline V and J ends were trimmed by 6 bases and 6 bases, with 10 bases remaining between them. The CDR3 loop spans 12 amino acids. Germline-derived CDR1 and CDR2 are SNHLY and FYNNEI. CDR3 DNA sequence: TGTGCCAGCAGCCTCGTATCGGATACGCAGTATTTT. As protein: CASSLVSDTQYF.

This sequence joins TRBV27 and TRBJ2-3; 8 nucleotides agree with TRBD2. Germline V lookup: CDR1 MNHEY, CDR2 SMNVEV (reference sequence). The CDR3 consists of 15 residues. V trimming: 4 bases; J trimming: 2 bases; junction bases outside the gene matches: 5. CDR3 region: CASSSRGAATDTQYF. The CDR3, as DNA: TGTGCCAGCAGTTCGCGGGGGGCTGCCACAGATACGCAGTATTTT.

V is TRBV5-1 and J is TRBJ2-5; D is possibly TRBD2 (7 bases). There are 15 residues in the CDR3. Germline assignment: CDR1 SGHRS and CDR2 YFSETQ. V was shortened by 4 bases and J by 4 bases, with 17 bases between the two germline ends. CDR3 in amino acids: CASSTGTQRGETQYF. The CDR3 DNA is TGCGCCAGCAGCACCGGGACACAGCGGGGAGAGACCCAGTACTTC.

The chain joins TRBV19 to TRBJ1-2; D unresolved. The CDR3 sequence is 12 residues long. Trimming removed 8 bases from V and 6 bases from J, with 13 bases in between. Looked up from germline, CDR1 is LNHDA and CDR2 is SQIVND (reference sequence). The CDR3 loop is CASSREWDGYTF. The CDR3 DNA reads TGTGCCAGTTCGAGGGAATGGGATGGCTACACCTTC.